This is a list of T cell receptor beta chains from one sample in a study of blood T cell repertoires in COVID-19. Sequencing was performed with immunoSEQ multiplex PCR; in TCRdb, only in-frame clones are kept and a portion is missing. The sample includes approximately 210,000 clones, around 90% seen only once; the top ten take 5.5% to 8.5%. The sequenced sample was PBMCs or T cells enriched from blood (not recorded which). The receptors here all came from a man aged 25 to 40 in a cohort exposed to, infected with or recovered from COVID-19 (not recorded which). CDR3s include the opening cysteine and the closing phenylalanine or tryptophan. D genes are given only for firm matches. Clone size is shown for a subset of rows, as once, few, many or a class of expanded clone.

TRBV5-4	TRBD2	TRBJ2-2	few	TGTGCCAGCAGCCCCCCGCTAGCGGGAGGTTTCGACACCGGGGAGCTGTTTTTT	CASSPPLAGGFDTGELFF
TRBV11-2	.	TRBJ2-7	.	TGTGCCAGCAGCTTAGGAGTTGGGCAGTACTTC	CASSLGVGQYF
TRBV27	.	TRBJ2-1	.	TGTGCCAGCAGGGAGAGCTCCTACGCGTATGAGCAGTTCTTC	CASRESSYAYEQFF
TRBV5-5	.	TRBJ2-2	.	TGTGCCAGCAGCGCCCCGGGCACCGGGGAGCTGTTTTTT	CASSAPGTGELFF
TRBV6-5	.	TRBJ2-7	.	TGTGCCGTGTCGAGGGCCTACGAGCAGTACTTC	CAVSRAYEQYF
TRBV24-1	TRBD2	TRBJ2-1	.	TGTGCCACCAGTGATTTGAGGGGACTAGTCTATGAGCAGTTCTTC	CATSDLRGLVYEQFF
TRBV13	TRBD2	TRBJ2-7	few	TGTGCCAGCAGCTTAGCTACTAGCGGGAGGTACGAGCAGTACTTC	CASSLATSGRYEQYF
TRBV7-9	TRBD1	TRBJ2-3	.	TGTGCCAGCAGCATACCCGGGACAGAGACAGATACGCAGTATTTT	CASSIPGTETDTQYF
TRBV27	TRBD2	TRBJ2-1	.	TGTGCCAGCAGAAAACTAGGACTAGCGGAGGGAGAGCAGTTCTTC	CASRKLGLAEGEQFF
TRBV6-5	TRBD1	TRBJ1-6	.	TGTGCCAGCAGTTCGACAGGGGCCAATTCACCCCTCCACTTT	CASSSTGANSPLHF
TRBV6-4	TRBD1	TRBJ2-3	many	TGTGCCAGCAGTGAGACAGGGGGCGCAGATACGCAGTATTTT	CASSETGGADTQYF
TRBV7-2	TRBD1	TRBJ1-5	.	TGTGCCAGCAGCTTAGGAGGGACAGGGGGCGTCTATAGCAATCAGCCCCAGCATTTT	CASSLGGTGGVYSNQPQHF